The source of this TCR beta chain is a study of cytomegalovirus exposure and HLA in healthy donors. Study-wide results and caveats: A highly shared variant cluster was judged a likely technical artifact. Later analysis placed DRB1 highest and HLA-C lowest in TCR association rates, which differed by HLA locus.

This clone has only one observation. Its antigen remains unknown. The PCR employed 60 Vbeta primers together with 13 Jbeta primers. Assay used: immunoSEQ multiplex PCR; TCRdb lists only in-frame clones, some missing. Here the sample spans roughly 110,000 clones, roughly 76% being singletons. CDR3 length equals 13 residues. Germline assignment: CDR1 KGHSH and CDR2 LQKENI. V lost 3 bases to trimming and J lost 4 bases, with 9 bases between them. The rearrangement links TRBV18 to TRBJ1-1; D gene uncertain. This TCR was sampled from a woman aged 40-49 years in good health and CMV-seropositive. The sample comprised PBMCs. The CDR3 DNA reads as TGTGCCAGCTCACCTACCTCAGGCACTGAAGCTTTCTTT. Residues: CASSPTSGTEAFF.